A selection of T cell receptor beta chains follows, all from one sample in a study of T-cell reconstitution after alpha-beta-depleted transplantation in children. TCRdb re-called the PCR reads through MiXCR, storing one row per CDR3 protein. The sample shows hundreds of thousands of distinct CDR3 sequences, 10% to 15% of them seen only once. Sequenced material: PBMCs, taken before TCRalphabeta/CD19-depleted stem cell transplant. The source of these receptors is a girl between 2 and 10 years old with congenital amegakaryocytic thrombocytopenia, due to receive a stem cell transplant. Each CDR3 is given with its conserved first and last residue. Each record gives: CDR3 DNA, CDR3 protein, J gene, clone size, V gene, D gene. The D gene is left open where the match is weak. The size of a clone is reported for some rows only, either as once, few or many, or as a class for expanded clones.

TGCAGTGCTATCCGGGAGACCCAGTACTTC CSAIRETQYF TRBJ2-5 many TRBV20-1 .
TGTGCCAGCAGCCCCCGAAACGGACTAGCGGGCGAGCAGTACTTC CASSPRNGLAGEQYF TRBJ2-7 . TRBV7-6 TRBD2
TGCAGTGCTAGCGGATGGGGCGCGACGGAAGGGAATGAGCAGTTCTTC CSASGWGATEGNEQFF TRBJ2-1 . TRBV20-1 .
TGTGCCAGCAGCCGCGGGGCCCCGGGGGCAGATACGCAGTATTTT CASSRGAPGADTQYF TRBJ2-3 few TRBV7-7 .
TGCGCCAGCAGCCAGCAACAGGACAGAAACTACGAGCAGTACTTC CASSQQQDRNYEQYF TRBJ2-7 few TRBV4-1 .
TGCGCCAGCAGCCGTGAACGCCGTCCGGGTAGAACTGGGGCCAACGTCCTGACTTTC CASSRERRPGRTGANVLTF TRBJ2-6 . TRBV5-1 .
TGTGCCAGCAGCGCCGGCGACGGGATGTACAATGAGCAGTTCTTC CASSAGDGMYNEQFF TRBJ2-1 many TRBV9 .
TGCAGTGCTAGTGCATTAGGACTAGCGGAAGAGACCCAGTACTTC CSASALGLAEETQYF TRBJ2-5 many TRBV20-1 TRBD2
TGTGCCAGCCAGAGTACTCTGAACACTGAAGCTTTCTTT CASQSTLNTEAFF TRBJ1-1 . TRBV27 .
TGTGCCATCAGCGCTAGCGGGAGGAGGGATGAGCAGTTCTTC CAISASGRRDEQFF TRBJ2-1 . TRBV10-3 TRBD2
TGCGCCAGCAGCTTGATACCGGGACAGGAAGCTTTCTTT CASSLIPGQEAFF TRBJ1-1 many TRBV5-1 TRBD1
TGCGCCAGCAGCTTGGTAGCATGGGAGACCCAGTACTTC CASSLVAWETQYF TRBJ2-5 . TRBV5-1 .
TGTGCCAGCAGTTACGACAGGGGCCCGAACACAGATACGCAGTATTTT CASSYDRGPNTDTQYF TRBJ2-3 few TRBV6-2/TRBV6-3 TRBD1
TGCAGCGTTGAAGGAGGGCAGGCAAGCTCCTACGAGCAGTACTTC CSVEGGQASSYEQYF TRBJ2-7 few TRBV29-1 .
TGTGCCATCAGCGATACTAGCGGTACATCCTACGAGCAGTACTTC CAISDTSGTSYEQYF TRBJ2-7 many TRBV10-3 TRBD2
TGTGCCAGCAGAGACAGGACCAAGGACTATGGCTACACCTTC CASRDRTKDYGYTF TRBJ1-2 few TRBV6-1 .
TGCAGCGTTGAATGGACAGGGGAAACAAACACCATATATTTT CSVEWTGETNTIYF TRBJ1-3 many TRBV29-1 TRBD1
TGTGCCAGCAGTTTAAGGGCTACCTATGGCTACACCTTC CASSLRATYGYTF TRBJ1-2 few TRBV27 .
TGCGCCAGCAGCTTTCCCACACGGAGGGCAGAGACCCAGTACTTC CASSFPTRRAETQYF TRBJ2-5 few TRBV5-1 .
TGTGCCAGCAGTACCACCAGACAGGGGTATAACTACACCTTC CASSTTRQGYNYTF TRBJ1-2 few TRBV6-1 TRBD1
TGTGCCAGCAGCTTAGCTAGCGCCTTTGAGCAGTTCTTC CASSLASAFEQFF TRBJ2-1 few TRBV5-4 .
TGTGCCAGCAGCCAAACAGGGTCGTCCGGTAATTCACCCCTCCACTTT CASSQTGSSGNSPLHF TRBJ1-6 many TRBV16 .
TGTGCCAGCAGCTTAGTCCCCGGACAGGGCCCTTTCTTCTACAATGAGCAGTTCTTC CASSLVPGQGPFFYNEQFF TRBJ2-1 . TRBV11-1 TRBD1
TGCGCCAGCCGACCTCTGGACGGGGTGGGCACTGAAGCTTTCTTT CASRPLDGVGTEAFF TRBJ1-1 many TRBV5-1 .
TGTGCCAGCAGTCGCCCCCAACTAGCGGAATGGTCCCCATCGGATGAGCAGTACTTC CASSRPQLAEWSPSDEQYF TRBJ2-7 . TRBV2 TRBD2
TGTGCCAGCAGTTTAGATGCGGGAGGTGGTAATGAGCAGTTCTTC CASSLDAGGGNEQFF TRBJ2-1 . TRBV12-3/TRBV12-4 TRBD2
TGCAGCGTTAGCGGGACAGGGGTATTGGGGGCCAACGTCCTGACTTTC CSVSGTGVLGANVLTF TRBJ2-6 . TRBV29-1 TRBD1
TGTGCCAGCAGCTCAGGACAGATTTATAGCAATCAGCCCCAGCATTTT CASSSGQIYSNQPQHF TRBJ1-5 few TRBV7-2 .
TGTGCCAGCAGCCCCCCCGCATTCGAGCAGTACTTC CASSPPAFEQYF TRBJ2-7 many TRBV12-3/TRBV12-4 .
TGTGCCAGCAGCCAAGTAAGTGGGATTGGCTCCTACGAGCAGTACTTC CASSQVSGIGSYEQYF TRBJ2-7 . TRBV4-2 .
TGCGCCAGCAGCTTGCCAGCCTCCTACGAGCAGTACTTC CASSLPASYEQYF TRBJ2-7 few TRBV5-1 .
TGCAGTGCTAGAGAGCAAGGAGGAGCTAGCGGGGGAGTTCCCTACGAGCAGTACTTC CSAREQGGASGGVPYEQYF TRBJ2-7 few TRBV20-1 TRBD2
TGCAGTGCTACTAGCGGGACTTCAACAGATACGCAGTATTTT CSATSGTSTDTQYF TRBJ2-3 many TRBV20-1 TRBD2
TGCAGTGCCGGCTTTGATACGCAGTATTTT CSAGFDTQYF TRBJ2-3 . TRBV20-1 .
TGTGCCAGCAGCCTTTTTAGCGCCCCCTCCTACGAGCAGTACTTC CASSLFSAPSYEQYF TRBJ2-7 many TRBV7-2 .
TGTGCCAGCACCGACGGGAGTAGATCCTACAATGAGCAGTTCTTC CASTDGSRSYNEQFF TRBJ2-1 . TRBV6-1 .
TGCGCCAGCAGCTTGGTGGAGGTCACAGATACGCAGTATTTT CASSLVEVTDTQYF TRBJ2-3 . TRBV5-1 .
TGTGCCAGCAGTTTCAGGGGCTACTACAATGAGCAGTTCTTC CASSFRGYYNEQFF TRBJ2-1 . TRBV27 .
TGTGCCAGCAGCTACCGGGTCTCGGGCGATGAGCAGTTCTTC CASSYRVSGDEQFF TRBJ2-1 many TRBV7-2 .
TGTGCCAGCAGTTTCGGGGGAAGTAATGAAAAACTGTTTTTT CASSFGGSNEKLFF TRBJ1-4 few TRBV12-3/TRBV12-4 .
TGCGCCAGCAGCCAAAGGGGCTTGAACACTGAAGCTTTCTTT CASSQRGLNTEAFF TRBJ1-1 . TRBV4-1 .